The clone carrying this T cell receptor (beta chain) was seen just once. Its antigen remains unidentified. The CDR3 is 14 amino acids. Germline V gene data show CDR1 as LNHDA and CDR2 as SQIVND (reference sequence). Deletions cut 5 bases from V and 6 bases from J, with 16 bases between. The sample originates from a study of OX40 agonist ivuxolimab in advanced cancers. Study as a whole: Each patient was given ivuxolimab into a vein every 2 weeks, at 0.01 to 10 mg/kg.

General study results and limits: A proportion of nonresponders additionally exhibited low normalized T-cell clonal expansion. Partial responders treated at 0.1-3.0 mg/kg exhibited clonal expansion among the lowest measured. The mean number of expanded clones was higher in CD8+ T cells than in CD4+.

Repertoires were generated with immunoSEQ multiplex PCR, while TCRdb's copy carries only in-frame clones and drops some. The repertoire holds 25,000 or so clones, with 73% as singletons. V and J are TRBV19 and TRBJ1-1; TRBD1 might be the D (5 bases). The sequenced sample was CD4+ or CD8+ T cells sorted from blood, obtained in a trial of the OX40 agonist ivuxolimab. The clonotype comes from an adult with an advanced solid tumor such as melanoma, head and neck, liver or kidney cancer. The CDR3 DNA reads TGTGCCAGTAGTTTGGGACGGTCCGTACCTGAAGCTTTCTTT. Amino acid sequence: CASSLGRSVPEAFF.